Following are 9 T cell receptor beta chains from one sample sequenced in a study of beta chain features in type 1 diabetes. What was sequenced were expressed TCRB transcripts, since all of the isolated RNA had been reverse transcribed. Profiling relied on immunoSEQ multiplex PCR, and the TCRdb table lists in-frame clones only, not all of them. The sample includes 350,000 to 450,000 clones, more than 12% seen only once; the top ten take roughly 0.019%. The specimen was naive CD4+ T cells from blood. All receptors derive from a woman under 30 in good health.

This clone occurred a few times. The chain carries TRBV15 and TRBJ2-5, with 11 nucleotides matching TRBD2. Germline trimming cut 5 bases from V and 9 bases from J; bases unmatched to any gene: 8. In germline, CDR1 is LNHNV, CDR2 YYDKDF (reference sequence). CDR3 length: 14 residues. The CDR3 DNA follows: TGTGCCACCAGCGTGCGTAGCGGGAGGGCGTCCCAGTACTTC. It yields the protein CATSVRSGRASQYF.

This clone was counted only a few times. The CDR3 protein is CAWRRGRGVNGYTF. Here the CDR3 DNA reads TGTGCCTGGAGAAGGGGCAGGGGAGTCAATGGCTACACCTTC. The genes are TRBV30 and TRBJ1-2; the D gene is possibly TRBD1 (6 bases). V was clipped by 3 bases and J by 6 bases, with 17 bases between them. The CDR3 runs to 14 residues. Germline values: CDR1 GTSNPN, CDR2 SVGIG (reference sequence).

The gene calls are TRBV5-1 and TRBJ2-2; TRBD1 agrees at 7 bases. Germline CDR1 SGHRS, CDR2 YFSETQ. The CDR3 has 15 amino acids. Trimming cost V 6 bases and J 4 bases; bases outside gene matches: 9. The CDR3 region is CASTRDSLSTGELFF. For the CDR3, the DNA is TGCGCCAGCACCCGGGACAGTTTGAGCACCGGGGAGCTGTTTTTT.

The rearrangement links TRBV7-2 to TRBJ2-7; tentatively, D is TRBD2 (5 bases). There are 13 residues in the CDR3. The germline gives CDR1 SGHTA, CDR2 FQGNSA. The V gene lost 4 bases and the J gene lost 4 bases, with 11 bases spanning the gap. CDR3 sequence: CASSSASGYEQYF. The CDR3 bases are TGTGCCAGCAGCTCAGCCTCGGGGTACGAGCAGTACTTC.

This clone was seen only a few times. The chain has TRBV30 and TRBJ2-3; the match to TRBD2 covers 9 bases. The CDR3 contains 15 residues. Germline-derived CDR1 and CDR2 are GTSNPN and SVGIG (reference sequence). Germline trimming cut 4 bases from V and 6 bases from J; bases unmatched to any gene: 11. DNA of the CDR3: TGTGCCTGGACCTTGACTAGCGGATCCCTCGATACGCAGTATTTT. Its protein product is CAWTLTSGSLDTQYF.

The chain links TRBV28 to TRBJ2-6; TRBD1 matches 7 bases. The CDR3 has 17 amino acids. Germline V gene lookup returns CDR1 MDHEN and CDR2 SYDVKM. The V segment lost 6 bases and the J segment 2 bases; nucleotides outside the gene matches: 10. The CDR3 is CASREIIDRAGANVLTF. Here the CDR3 DNA reads TGTGCCAGCAGAGAAATCATCGACAGGGCTGGGGCCAACGTCCTGACTTTC.

This clone was counted a few times. This chain uses TRBV30 with TRBJ2-5, with TRBD1 as a possible D gene (5 bases). The CDR3 sequence is 13 residues long. Trimming shortened V by 2 bases and J by 1 base, and 8 bases separated the two germline ends. Looked up from germline, CDR1 is GTSNPN and CDR2 is SVGIG (reference sequence). CDR3 protein: CAWSTTVQETQYF. The CDR3 bases are TGTGCCTGGAGTACGACAGTCCAAGAGACCCAGTACTTC.

The chain recombines TRBV30 with TRBJ2-7; D gene uncertain. Germline V gene lookup returns CDR1 GTSNPN and CDR2 SVGIG (reference sequence). This CDR3 spans 12 amino acids. V lost 5 bases and J lost 1, with 9 bases in between. The CDR3 DNA reads TGTGCCTGGTCCTACCCATCCTACGAGCAGTACTTC. Protein product: CAWSYPSYEQYF.

The chain uses TRBV5-1 and TRBJ2-1; possible D gene TRBD1, 6 bases. V was trimmed by 4 bases and J by 7 bases, leaving 21 bases between them. The CDR3 runs 16 residues. Per germline, CDR1 SGHRS and CDR2 YFSETQ. CDR3 sequence (DNA): TGCGCCAGCAGCCCGCAGGGGTTTGCCCCTTGGAATGAGCAGTTCTTC. Its translation is CASSPQGFAPWNEQFF.